This TCR beta chain appears in the sequencing data of a study of blood T cell repertoires in COVID-19. This clone was seen many times. How the authors handled the data: For nucleated cells, counts were estimated from reference gene primer amplification. TCRdb keeps only in-frame clones here, not all; method: immunoSEQ multiplex PCR. From that table come the V and J calls and clone size; the DNA was used to work out D and trimming. The sample carries roughly 110,000 clones, 71% recorded once. Germline V gene sequence: CDR1 MNHNY, CDR2 SVGAGI (reference sequence). The V gene end was trimmed by 6 bases and the J gene end by 8 bases; junction bases not matched to a gene: 8. This CDR3 region has 14 residues.

This rearrangement joins TRBV6-6 to TRBJ1-4, with TRBD1 identical over 8 bases. The receptor comes from a human donor with acute or convalescent COVID-19. The donor label of this sample is uncertain. The sequencing sample was made of peripheral blood. CDR3 DNA sequence: TGTGCCAGCAGATCTGACAGGGGTGGGGAAAAACTGTTTTTT. Residues: CASRSDRGGEKLFF.